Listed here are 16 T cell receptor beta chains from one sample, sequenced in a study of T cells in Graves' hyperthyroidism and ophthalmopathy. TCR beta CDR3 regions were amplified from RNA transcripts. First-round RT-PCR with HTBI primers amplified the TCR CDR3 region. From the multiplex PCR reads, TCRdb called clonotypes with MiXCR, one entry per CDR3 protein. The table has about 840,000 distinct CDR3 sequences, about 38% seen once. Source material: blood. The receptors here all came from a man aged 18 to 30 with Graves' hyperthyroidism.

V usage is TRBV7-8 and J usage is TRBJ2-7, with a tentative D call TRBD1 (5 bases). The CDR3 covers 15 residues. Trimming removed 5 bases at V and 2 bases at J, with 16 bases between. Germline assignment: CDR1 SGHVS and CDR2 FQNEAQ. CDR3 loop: CASSQGVPRPYEQYF. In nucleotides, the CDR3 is TGTGCCAGCAGCCAAGGGGTCCCCCGACCCTACGAGCAGTACTTC. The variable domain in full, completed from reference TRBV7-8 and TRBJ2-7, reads GAGVSQSPRYKVAKRGQDVALRCDPISGHVSLFWYQQALGQGPEFLTYFQNEAQLDKSGLPSDRFFAERPEGSVSTLKIQRTQQEDSAVYLCASSQGVPRPYEQYFGPGTRLTVT.

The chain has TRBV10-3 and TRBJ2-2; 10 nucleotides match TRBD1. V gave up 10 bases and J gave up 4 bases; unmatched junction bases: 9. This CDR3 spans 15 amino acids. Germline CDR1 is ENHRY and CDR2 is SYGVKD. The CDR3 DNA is TGTGCCACCGGGACAGGGGATAGCCCCACCGGGGAGCTGTTTTTT. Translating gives CATGTGDSPTGELFF.

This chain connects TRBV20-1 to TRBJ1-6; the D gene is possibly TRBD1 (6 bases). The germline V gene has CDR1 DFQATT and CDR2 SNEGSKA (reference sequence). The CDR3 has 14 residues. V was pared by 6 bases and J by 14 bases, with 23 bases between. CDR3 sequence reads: CSAVTGFRSLALHF. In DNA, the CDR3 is TGCAGTGCCGTCACAGGGTTCAGGAGTTTAGCCCTCCACTTT.

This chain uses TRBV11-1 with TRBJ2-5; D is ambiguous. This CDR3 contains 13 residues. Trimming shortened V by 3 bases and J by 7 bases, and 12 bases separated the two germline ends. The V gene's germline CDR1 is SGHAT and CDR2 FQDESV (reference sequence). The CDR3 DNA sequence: TGTGCCAGCAGCTTTGTGGGGTACGGGACCCAGTACTTC. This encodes CASSFVGYGTQYF.

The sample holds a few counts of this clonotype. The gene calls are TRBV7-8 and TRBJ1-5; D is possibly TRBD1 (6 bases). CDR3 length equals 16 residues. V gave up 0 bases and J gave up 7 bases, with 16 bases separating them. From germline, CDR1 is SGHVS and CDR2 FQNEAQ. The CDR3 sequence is CASSLASTRGGQPQHF. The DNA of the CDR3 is TGTGCCAGCAGCTTAGCTTCTACCAGGGGAGGACAGCCCCAGCATTTT.

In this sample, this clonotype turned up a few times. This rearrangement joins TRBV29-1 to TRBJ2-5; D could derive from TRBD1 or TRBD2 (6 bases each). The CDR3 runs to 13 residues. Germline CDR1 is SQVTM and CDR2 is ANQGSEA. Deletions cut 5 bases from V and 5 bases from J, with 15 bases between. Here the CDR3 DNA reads TGCAGCGTTACCCCGGGGGCAATGGAGACCCAGTACTTC. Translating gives CSVTPGAMETQYF.

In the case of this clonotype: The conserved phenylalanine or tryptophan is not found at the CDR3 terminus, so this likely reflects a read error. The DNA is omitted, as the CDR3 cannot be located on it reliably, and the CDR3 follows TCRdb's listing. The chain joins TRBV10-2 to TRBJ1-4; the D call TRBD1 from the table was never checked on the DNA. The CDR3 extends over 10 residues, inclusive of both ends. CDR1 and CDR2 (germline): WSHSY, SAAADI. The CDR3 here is CASSEPDRAY.

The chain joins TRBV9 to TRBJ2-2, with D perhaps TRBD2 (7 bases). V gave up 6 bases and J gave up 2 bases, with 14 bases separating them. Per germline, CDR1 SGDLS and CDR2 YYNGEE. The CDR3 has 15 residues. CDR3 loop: CASTLGGHNTGELFF. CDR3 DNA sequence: TGTGCCAGCACCCTGGGGGGGCACAACACCGGGGAGCTGTTTTTT.

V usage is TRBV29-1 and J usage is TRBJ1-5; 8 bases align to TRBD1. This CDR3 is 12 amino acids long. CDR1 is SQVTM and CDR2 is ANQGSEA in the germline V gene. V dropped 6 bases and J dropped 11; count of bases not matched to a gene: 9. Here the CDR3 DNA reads TGCAGCGTCGACAGGGGTGGGGAGACCCAGCATTTT. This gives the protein CSVDRGGETQHF.

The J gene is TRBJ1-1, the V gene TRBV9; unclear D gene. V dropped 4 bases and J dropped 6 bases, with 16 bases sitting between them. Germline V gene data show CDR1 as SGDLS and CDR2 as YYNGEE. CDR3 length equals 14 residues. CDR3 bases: TGTGCCAGCAGCTCAGGAGGTGTACTCGCTGAAGCTTTCTTT. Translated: CASSSGGVLAEAFF.

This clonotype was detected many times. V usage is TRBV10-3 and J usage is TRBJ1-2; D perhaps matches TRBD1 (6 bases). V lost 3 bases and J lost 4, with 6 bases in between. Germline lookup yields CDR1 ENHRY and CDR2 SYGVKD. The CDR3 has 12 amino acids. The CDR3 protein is CAISEGGYGYTF. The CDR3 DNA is TGTGCCATCAGTGAAGGGGGCTATGGCTACACCTTC.

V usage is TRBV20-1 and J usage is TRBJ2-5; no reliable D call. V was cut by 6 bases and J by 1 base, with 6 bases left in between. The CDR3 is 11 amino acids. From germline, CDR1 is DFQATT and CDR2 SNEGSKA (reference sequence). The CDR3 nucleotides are TGCAGTGCCTTTACCCAAGAGACCCAGTACTTC. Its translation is CSAFTQETQYF.

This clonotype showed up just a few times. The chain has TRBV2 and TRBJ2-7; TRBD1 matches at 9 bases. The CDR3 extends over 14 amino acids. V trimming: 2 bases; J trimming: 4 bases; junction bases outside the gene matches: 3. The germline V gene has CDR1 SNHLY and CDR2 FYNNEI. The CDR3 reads CASSEPGTGYEQYF. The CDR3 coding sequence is TGTGCCAGCAGTGAACCCGGGACAGGGTACGAGCAGTACTTC. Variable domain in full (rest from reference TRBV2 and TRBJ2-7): EPEVTQTPSHQVTQMGQEVILRCVPISNHLYFYWYRQILGQKVEFLVSFYNNEISEKSEIFDDQFSVERPDGSNFTLKIRSTKLEDSAMYFCASSEPGTGYEQYFGPGTRLTVT.

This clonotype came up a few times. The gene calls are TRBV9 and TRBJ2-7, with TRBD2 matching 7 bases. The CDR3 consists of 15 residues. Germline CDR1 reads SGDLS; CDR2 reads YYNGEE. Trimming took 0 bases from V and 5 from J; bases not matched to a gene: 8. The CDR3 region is CASSVDPGGINEQYF. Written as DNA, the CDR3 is TGTGCCAGCAGCGTAGATCCGGGAGGAATAAACGAGCAGTACTTC.

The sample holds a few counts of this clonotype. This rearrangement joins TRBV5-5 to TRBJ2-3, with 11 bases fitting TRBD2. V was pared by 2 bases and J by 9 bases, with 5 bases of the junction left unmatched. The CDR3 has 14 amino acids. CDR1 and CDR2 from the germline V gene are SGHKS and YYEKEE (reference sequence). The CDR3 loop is CASSFTTSGETQYF. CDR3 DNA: TGTGCCAGCAGCTTTACGACTAGCGGGGAAACGCAGTATTTT. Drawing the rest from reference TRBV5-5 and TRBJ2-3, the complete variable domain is DAGVTQSPTHLIKTRGQQVTLRCSPISGHKSVSWYQQVLGQGPQFIFQYYEKEERGRGNFPDRFSARQFPNYSSELNVNALLLGDSALYLCASSFTTSGETQYFGPGTRLTVL.

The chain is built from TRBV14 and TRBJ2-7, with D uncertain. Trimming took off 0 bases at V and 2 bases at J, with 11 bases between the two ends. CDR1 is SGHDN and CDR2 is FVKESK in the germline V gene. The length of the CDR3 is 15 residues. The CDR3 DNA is TGTGCCAGCAGCCAAGATGGTCTGGGGACCTACGAGCAGTACTTC. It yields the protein CASSQDGLGTYEQYF.